This entry features one T cell receptor (beta chain) sequence. What it binds is unknown. This CDR3 has 17 amino acids. Germline CDR1 is SGDLS and CDR2 is YYNGEE. With the 5' RACE reads reprocessed, TCRdb shows one record per CDR3 protein and no DNA. The sample table sets out approximately 200,000 distinct CDR3 sequences. This record comes from a study of monozygotic twins with inflammatory bowel disease. Regarding the study as a whole: For IBD patients, clonotypes shared with others were fewer than for healthy twins, especially with disease activity. Patient-to-patient differences in immunosuppressive treatment may have added variability to the repertoires. No single strong signal or clonotype associated with IBD was supported. Concordant and discordant twins showed no difference in repertoire similarity, possibly from limited power.

The TCR originated in a human donor with ulcerative colitis or Crohn's disease, or a healthy co-twin of an affected twin (not recorded which). Sample: blood. The rearrangement links TRBV9 to TRBJ2-1; lacking DNA, the TRBD2 call made by TCRdb goes unchecked. CDR3: CASSYSLAGGIYNEQFF.